This T cell receptor beta chain was recorded in a study of control samples from healthy donors and cancer patients. TCRdb's table, derived via immunoSEQ multiplex PCR, lists solely in-frame clones and lacks some. The repertoire holds fewer than 95,000 clones, with about nine tenths as singletons. The clonotype was recovered from a man between 25 and 39 years old in good health. Sequencing was carried out using blood.

CDR3 sequence (DNA): TGTGCCAGCAGTTACGCCTTACAGAGAATACATTCACCCCTCCACTTT. Protein sequence: CASSYALQRIHSPLHF. This chain connects TRBV6-2 or TRBV6-3 to TRBJ1-6; the D is unclear. Trimming stripped 2 bases from V and 8 bases from J, with 16 bases between. CDR3 length: 16 residues. CDR1 and CDR2 from the germline V gene are MNHEY and SVGEGT.